This is a list of T cell receptor beta chains from one sample in a study of T cell repertoires in ileal Crohn's disease. Assay: immunoSEQ multiplex PCR; the TCRdb copy retains only in-frame clones and omits some. Of under 2,500 clones in the sample, under 95% were seen once. The material sequenced was ileal tissue. These receptors all come from an adult with Crohn's disease. Both conserved end residues are part of each CDR3. Fields, in order: V gene, D gene, J gene, CDR3 DNA, CDR3 protein. D genes are given only for firm matches.

V gene: TRBV7-2
D gene: NA
J gene: TRBJ2-7
CDR3 DNA: TGTGCCAGCACCGCGGGCGGGGCCTACGAGCAGTACTTC
CDR3 protein: CASTAGGAYEQYF

V gene: TRBV5-6
D gene: NA
J gene: TRBJ2-5
CDR3 DNA: TGTGCCAGCAGCCTCGACTTCCAAGAGACCCAGTACTTC
CDR3 protein: CASSLDFQETQYF

V gene: TRBV5-6
D gene: NA
J gene: TRBJ2-7
CDR3 DNA: TGTGCCAGCAGCCTGACTGGATCAGCCTACGAGCAGTACTTC
CDR3 protein: CASSLTGSAYEQYF

V gene: TRBV9
D gene: NA
J gene: TRBJ2-5
CDR3 DNA: TGTGCCAGCAGCGTAGGGGGGAGGGGGAATGGAGAGACCCAGTACTTC
CDR3 protein: CASSVGGRGNGETQYF

V gene: TRBV4-2
D gene: NA
J gene: TRBJ1-5
CDR3 DNA: TGTGCCAGCAGCCAAGAAGTGGCGACAGGTCTCTCTAGCAATCAGCCCCAGCATTTT
CDR3 protein: CASSQEVATGLSSNQPQHF

V gene: TRBV7-9
D gene: NA
J gene: TRBJ2-1
CDR3 DNA: TGTGCCAGCAGCTTAGGAGGGCTAAACAATGAGCAGTTCTTC
CDR3 protein: CASSLGGLNNEQFF

V gene: TRBV27
D gene: NA
J gene: TRBJ1-2
CDR3 DNA: TGTGCCAGCAGTTTTTCGGCAGGGCCGTTTCATGGCTACACCTTC
CDR3 protein: CASSFSAGPFHGYTF

V gene: TRBV28
D gene: TRBD1
J gene: TRBJ1-2
CDR3 DNA: TGTGCCAGCAGTAAGGACAGGATGAGCTATGGCTACACCTTC
CDR3 protein: CASSKDRMSYGYTF

V gene: TRBV19
D gene: NA
J gene: TRBJ1-6
CDR3 DNA: TGTGCCAGTAGTAGCACAGGACCCCCTTCACCCCTCCACTTT
CDR3 protein: CASSSTGPPSPLHF

V gene: TRBV7-3
D gene: TRBD2
J gene: TRBJ2-3
CDR3 DNA: TGTGCCAGCAGCCCAGTGACTAGCGGGGGTGGTACGCAGTATTTT
CDR3 protein: CASSPVTSGGGTQYF

V gene: TRBV7-3
D gene: NA
J gene: TRBJ2-2
CDR3 DNA: TGTGCCAGCAGTTACATGGAGCTGTTTTTT
CDR3 protein: CASSYMELFF

V gene: TRBV4-2
D gene: NA
J gene: TRBJ2-7
CDR3 DNA: TGTGCCAGCAGCCAAGAATACCCGGGACTGTCCTACGAGCAGTACTTC
CDR3 protein: CASSQEYPGLSYEQYF

V gene: TRBV13
D gene: TRBD1
J gene: TRBJ1-2
CDR3 DNA: TGTGCCAGCAGCCAAGGACAGGGCGGAGGTTATGGCTACACCTTC
CDR3 protein: CASSQGQGGGYGYTF

V gene: TRBV19
D gene: TRBD1
J gene: TRBJ2-1
CDR3 DNA: TGTGCCAGTAGTATGGGACAGGGGGCGTACAATGAGCAGTTCTTC
CDR3 protein: CASSMGQGAYNEQFF

V gene: TRBV28
D gene: TRBD2
J gene: TRBJ2-1
CDR3 DNA: TGTGCCACGCGATTCGGACTAGCGGGGCTGAGCTCCTACAATGAGCAGTTCTTC
CDR3 protein: CATRFGLAGLSSYNEQFF

V gene: TRBV19
D gene: NA
J gene: TRBJ2-7
CDR3 DNA: TGTGCCAGTAGTATCATGGCGGGACCGACCTACGAGCAGTACTTC
CDR3 protein: CASSIMAGPTYEQYF

V gene: TRBV5-6
D gene: TRBD1
J gene: TRBJ1-2
CDR3 DNA: TGTGCCAGTAAAACAGGGGGTAACTATGGCTACACCTTC
CDR3 protein: CASKTGGNYGYTF

V gene: TRBV7-2
D gene: NA
J gene: TRBJ1-6
CDR3 DNA: TGTGCCAGCAGTTCTCCCTCCTCACCCCTCCACTTT
CDR3 protein: CASSSPSSPLHF

V gene: TRBV27
D gene: TRBD2
J gene: TRBJ2-5
CDR3 DNA: TGTGCCAGCAGTCGGGGGAGCGGGGGGATCCTTCAGAAGACCCAGTACTTC
CDR3 protein: CASSRGSGGILQKTQYF

V gene: TRBV7-6
D gene: NA
J gene: TRBJ2-3
CDR3 DNA: TGTGCCAGCAGCAAAGGGGGTGTCGCAGATACGCAGTATTTT
CDR3 protein: CASSKGGVADTQYF

V gene: TRBV6-1
D gene: TRBD1
J gene: TRBJ1-1
CDR3 DNA: TGTGCCAGCAGTGAGAACAGGGGGCGAGCTTTCTTT
CDR3 protein: CASSENRGRAFF

V gene: TRBV27
D gene: NA
J gene: TRBJ2-2
CDR3 DNA: TGTGCCAGCAGTTTTGCCTACAGGCTCACCGGGGAGCTGTTTTTT
CDR3 protein: CASSFAYRLTGELFF

V gene: TRBV4-3
D gene: NA
J gene: TRBJ1-2
CDR3 DNA: TGCGCCAGCAGCCAAGACCCCCAGTTAGCCTATGGCTACACCTTC
CDR3 protein: CASSQDPQLAYGYTF

V gene: TRBV7-3
D gene: NA
J gene: TRBJ2-7
CDR3 DNA: TGTGCCAGCAGCCCGGGGTCCGCCGGACCGTTCTACGAGCAGTACTTC
CDR3 protein: CASSPGSAGPFYEQYF

V gene: TRBV7-3
D gene: NA
J gene: TRBJ2-1
CDR3 DNA: TGTGCCAGCAGCCCCGGGTGGGGGCCTGCTTACAATGAGCAGTTCTTC
CDR3 protein: CASSPGWGPAYNEQFF

V gene: TRBV25-1
D gene: NA
J gene: TRBJ1-2
CDR3 DNA: TGTGCCAGCAGTGAATACGGCAGGGGTAATGGCTACACCTTC
CDR3 protein: CASSEYGRGNGYTF

V gene: TRBV6-1
D gene: NA
J gene: TRBJ2-7
CDR3 DNA: TGTGCCAGCAATGGTGGTGTGGGGGCTGCCGAGCAGTACTTC
CDR3 protein: CASNGGVGAAEQYF

V gene: TRBV5-4
D gene: NA
J gene: TRBJ2-2
CDR3 DNA: TGTGCCAGCAGTGGCACAGCAAACACCGGGGAGCTGTTTTTT
CDR3 protein: CASSGTANTGELFF

V gene: TRBV4-1
D gene: TRBD2
J gene: TRBJ2-7
CDR3 DNA: TGCGCCAGCAGCCAGGGCGGGGGGCTCTCCTACGAGCAGTACTTC
CDR3 protein: CASSQGGGLSYEQYF

V gene: TRBV7-2
D gene: TRBD2
J gene: TRBJ2-3
CDR3 DNA: TGTGCCAGCAGCCCCGAAACCTCTAGCGGGGGGGCCTGGTCAGATACGCAGTATTTT
CDR3 protein: CASSPETSSGGAWSDTQYF

V gene: TRBV28
D gene: TRBD2
J gene: TRBJ2-7
CDR3 DNA: TGTGCCAGCAGTTTCCAAGGGAGGGGTTCCTACGAGCAGTACTTC
CDR3 protein: CASSFQGRGSYEQYF

V gene: TRBV10-1
D gene: NA
J gene: TRBJ2-3
CDR3 DNA: TGCGCCAGCAGTGTAAACTACCGCACAGATACGCAGTATTTT
CDR3 protein: CASSVNYRTDTQYF

V gene: TRBV28
D gene: TRBD1
J gene: TRBJ1-2
CDR3 DNA: TGTGCCAGCAGTCCAGACAGGGTAAGAGGCTACACCTTC
CDR3 protein: CASSPDRVRGYTF

V gene: TRBV28
D gene: NA
J gene: TRBJ1-2
CDR3 DNA: TGTGCCAGCAGTCCGCCGGGACAACGAACCTTCTATGGCTACACCTTC
CDR3 protein: CASSPPGQRTFYGYTF

V gene: TRBV6-5
D gene: TRBD1
J gene: TRBJ2-3
CDR3 DNA: TGTGCCAGTAGGGACAGGGCCACAGATACGCAGTATTTT
CDR3 protein: CASRDRATDTQYF

V gene: TRBV6-1
D gene: TRBD1
J gene: TRBJ2-1
CDR3 DNA: TGTGCCAGCAGTGAAGGGTGGGACAGGGACAATGAGCAGTTCTTC
CDR3 protein: CASSEGWDRDNEQFF

V gene: TRBV13
D gene: NA
J gene: TRBJ2-3
CDR3 DNA: TGTGCCAGCAGCTTAGTGGGTGGGGCAGGCCCCCGGACGCAGTATTTT
CDR3 protein: CASSLVGGAGPRTQYF